This T cell receptor beta chain was recorded in a study of T cells in Graves' hyperthyroidism and ophthalmopathy. Amplification of TCR beta CDR3 regions used RNA as the template. TCR CDR3 regions were first amplified by RT-PCR with HTBI primers. TCRdb reprocessed the multiplex PCR reads with MiXCR, giving one entry per CDR3 protein. The sample contains about 480,000 distinct CDR3 sequences, about an eighth of which appear only once. Calling Graves' hyperthyroidism stable meant ophthalmopathy did not progress within 18 months. Newly diagnosed hyperthyroidism patients aged 18 to 65 years had disease lasting under 2 months. PBMCs were collected from an approximately 9.3 ml volume of fresh peripheral blood. This clonotype was found many times. Its antigen is undetermined. Findings and caveats of the study: Researchers found most expanded thyroid clonotypes above 0.001 in blood as well.

This clonotype originated in a woman between 18 and 30 years old with Graves' hyperthyroidism. Specimen: blood.

The CDR3 is CASSVKPQLASTDTQYF. The CDR3 DNA reads as TGTGCCAGCAGTGTAAAACCCCAACTTGCTAGCACAGATACGCAGTATTTT. The V call is TRBV25-1, the J call TRBJ2-3; no firm D call. The CDR3 runs to 17 residues. The V gene lost 4 bases and the J gene lost 0 bases, with 17 bases spanning the gap. The germline V gene has CDR1 MGHDK and CDR2 SYGVNS.